The 21 T cell receptor beta chains in this list originate from one sample, sequenced in a study of technical replicates of blood from several donors. Only in-frame clones appear in the TCRdb table, and some are missing; sequencing was by immunoSEQ multiplex PCR. The sample lists around 72,000 clones, 95% to 99% seen once, with approximately 0.2% in the top ten. The sample comprised T cells isolated from PBMCs. The source is a human donor in good health.

This chain joins TRBV2 and TRBJ1-1; tentative D call: TRBD1 (5 bases). Looked up from germline, CDR1 is SNHLY and CDR2 is FYNNEI. Trimming cost V 5 bases and J 0 bases, with 10 bases left between them. This CDR3 comprises 14 residues. CDR3 loop: CASSLGLMNTEAFF. Here the CDR3 DNA reads TGTGCCAGCAGTCTGGGACTAATGAACACTGAAGCTTTCTTT.

The chain carries TRBV4-1 and TRBJ2-1; TRBD1 matches 7 bases. CDR3 length: 16 amino acids. Germline loops: CDR1 MGHRA, CDR2 YSYEKL. The trim removed 7 bases at V and 4 bases at J, leaving 13 bases unmatched. The chain's CDR3 is CASTYRGQQAYNEQFF. The CDR3 DNA follows: TGCGCCAGCACCTACCGGGGACAGCAGGCTTACAATGAGCAGTTCTTC.

The genes are TRBV5-4 and TRBJ2-7; 9 bases align to TRBD1. CDR3 length equals 15 residues. The junction had 8 bases not matched to a gene; V was cut back by 4 bases and J by 3 bases. Germline CDR1 SGHNT, CDR2 YYREEE (reference sequence). The CDR3 bases are TGTGCCAGCAGCCGTCCCGGGACAGGGTTCTACGAGCAGTACTTC. It translates to CASSRPGTGFYEQYF.

The gene calls are TRBV28 and TRBJ1-5, with 7 bases fitting TRBD1. Per the germline V gene, CDR1 is MDHEN and CDR2 is SYDVKM. This CDR3 has 15 residues. Trimming removed 1 base from V and 9 bases from J; junction bases left unmatched: 9. The CDR3 sequence is CASSLLGQYYSPQHF. In DNA form, the CDR3 reads TGTGCCAGCAGTTTATTGGGACAGTACTATTCGCCCCAGCATTTT.

V and J are TRBV5-1 and TRBJ1-3, with 7 bases identical to TRBD1. Trimming took 4 bases from V and 0 from J; bases not matched to a gene: 4. Germline assignment: CDR1 SGHRS and CDR2 YFSETQ. The CDR3 has 15 residues. The CDR3 spells CASSQGTASGNTIYF. CDR3 nucleotides: TGCGCCAGCAGCCAAGGGACAGCCTCTGGAAACACCATATATTTT. The entire variable domain, with the rest obtained from reference TRBV5-1 and TRBJ1-3, is as follows: KAGVTQTPRYLIKTRGQQVTLSCSPISGHRSVSWYQQTPGQGLQFLFEYFSETQRNKGNFPGRFSGRQFSNSRSEMNVSTLELGDSALYLCASSQGTASGNTIYFGEGSWLTVV.

V gene TRBV7-8 combines with J gene TRBJ2-7; 11 nucleotides align to TRBD2. Germline V CDR1 and CDR2: SGHVS, FQNEAQ. CDR3 length: 16 residues. V lost 4 bases to trimming and J lost 1 base; unmatched junction nucleotides: 6. The CDR3 DNA reads TGTGCCAGCAGCTCCGGGACTAGCGGTTTATCCTACGAGCAGTACTTC. This sequence encodes CASSSGTSGLSYEQYF.

This clone came up once. The J gene is TRBJ2-1, the V gene TRBV19, with 7 nucleotides matching TRBD1. This CDR3 has 15 amino acids. Unmatched junction bases numbered 10, after V lost 3 bases and J lost 8 bases. Germline values: CDR1 LNHDA, CDR2 SQIVND (reference sequence). In DNA form, the CDR3 reads TGTGCCAGTAGTATCACCACCAGGGGGTCAGATGAGCAGTTCTTC. Its translation is CASSITTRGSDEQFF.

The rearrangement uses TRBV5-1 and TRBJ2-3, with TRBD2 matching 13 bases. The length of the CDR3 is 17 residues. V lost 5 bases and J lost 4; bases outside the gene matches: 10. Germline V gene sequence: CDR1 SGHRS, CDR2 YFSETQ. Here the CDR3 DNA reads TGCGCCAGCAGTCTAGGACTAGCGGGAGAGGAGTCAGATACGCAGTATTTT. Translated, it gives CASSLGLAGEESDTQYF.

The chain combines TRBV13 with TRBJ2-1; 9 nucleotides match TRBD2. The V gene end was trimmed by 6 bases and the J gene end by 4 bases; junction bases not matched to a gene: 7. The CDR3 has 15 residues. Germline V gives CDR1 PRHDT, CDR2 FYEKMQ (reference sequence). CDR3 nucleotide sequence: TGTGCCAGCAGATTTGAGACTAGCGGATACAATGAGCAGTTCTTC. Translating it yields CASRFETSGYNEQFF.

This clone showed up just once. The chain uses TRBV2 and TRBJ2-7; D ambiguous. V lost 2 bases, J lost 5 bases, and 10 bases lay in between. The CDR3 totals 13 residues. CDR1 is SNHLY and CDR2 is FYNNEI in the germline V gene. CDR3 nucleotide sequence: TGTGCCAGCAGTGAAAGCCCCGTTAACGAGCAGTACTTC. It translates to CASSESPVNEQYF.

Turning to this clone: Other DNA variants within this sample encode the same CDR3. The DNA of the CDR3 is TGTGCCAGTAGTATCGGGGGTGGCTACACCTTC. Translation gives CASSIGGGYTF. This chain connects TRBV19 to TRBJ1-2; tentatively, D is TRBD1 (5 bases). Trimming shortened V by 3 bases and J by 7 bases, and 6 bases separated the two germline ends. Germline CDR1 reads LNHDA; CDR2 reads SQIVND (reference sequence). The CDR3 covers 11 residues.

The count of this clone is one. J is TRBJ2-7 and V is TRBV7-9; 13 bases are a match to TRBD2. The CDR3 runs 18 residues. The trim removed 5 bases at V and 2 bases at J, leaving 12 bases unmatched. Germline assignment: CDR1 SEHNR and CDR2 FQNEAQ (reference sequence). In nucleotides, the CDR3 is TGTGCCAGCAGCCAGAGAGGACTAGCGGGGGTTAACGCCTACGAGCAGTACTTC. As protein: CASSQRGLAGVNAYEQYF.

V usage is TRBV27 and J usage is TRBJ2-7; possible D gene TRBD1, 5 bases. V lost 9 bases to trimming and J lost 2 bases, with 14 bases between them. The CDR3 runs 13 residues. Germline loops: CDR1 MNHEY, CDR2 SMNVEV (reference sequence). Here the CDR3 DNA reads TGTGCCAGTAGAGCTTCAGGGCCCTACGAGCAGTACTTC. Residues: CASRASGPYEQYF.

The chain has TRBV6-5 and TRBJ1-2; 9 nucleotides agree with TRBD1. V gave up 5 bases and J gave up 2 bases; unmatched junction bases: 6. CDR3 length: 15 amino acids. Per the germline V gene, CDR1 is MNHEY and CDR2 is SVGAGI. The DNA of the CDR3 is TGTGCCAGCAGTCCAACAGGGGGCGAAAACTATGGCTACACCTTC. Protein sequence: CASSPTGGENYGYTF.

V usage is TRBV28 and J usage is TRBJ1-1, with 7 positions matching TRBD1. Germline CDR1 and CDR2: MDHEN and SYDVKM. Trimming at V came to 5 bases and at J to 1 base, leaving 10 bases not matched to a gene. The CDR3 is 16 residues long. CDR3 sequence reads: CASSPWDSWGNTEAFF. In DNA form, the CDR3 reads TGTGCCAGCAGTCCGTGGGACAGCTGGGGGAACACTGAAGCTTTCTTT.

This rearrangement joins TRBV6-1 to TRBJ1-2; no reliable D call. V shed 0 bases and J shed 4 bases, with 12 bases lying between them. Germline assignment: CDR1 MNHNS and CDR2 SASEGT. This CDR3 region has 15 residues. As DNA, the CDR3 is TGTGCCAGCAGTGAAGCGGTTGGCGGAATCTATGGCTACACCTTC. Translating it yields CASSEAVGGIYGYTF.

The chain recombines TRBV10-3 with TRBJ2-1; 10 bases are shared with TRBD1. J gave up 4 bases and V 5 bases, and 2 bases lay outside the gene matches. This CDR3 has 14 amino acids. The germline V gene has CDR1 ENHRY and CDR2 SYGVKD. The CDR3 DNA reads TGTGCCATCAGTCCGGGACAGGGGTACAATGAGCAGTTCTTC. Translation gives CAISPGQGYNEQFF.

The chain combines TRBV5-1 with TRBJ2-3; TRBD2 matches at 10 bases. With 5 bases clipped from V and 1 base from J, the junction kept 4 bases outside the gene matches. Germline V gene data show CDR1 as SGHRS and CDR2 as YFSETQ. The CDR3 sequence is 15 residues long. CDR3 bases: TGCGCCAGCAGTTCCGGGACTAGCGGCACAGATACGCAGTATTTT. Residues: CASSSGTSGTDTQYF.

V usage is TRBV9 and J usage is TRBJ2-3; D possibly corresponds to TRBD1 (5 bases). This CDR3 comprises 14 residues. The ends were cut back, 0 bases at V and 1 base at J, with 6 bases in the middle. Germline values: CDR1 SGDLS, CDR2 YYNGEE. CDR3 residues: CASSVVGGTDTQYF. CDR3 DNA: TGTGCCAGCAGCGTAGTAGGGGGCACAGATACGCAGTATTTT.

This sequence joins TRBV27 and TRBJ2-3; the match to TRBD2 covers 9 bases. Looked up from germline, CDR1 is MNHEY and CDR2 is SMNVEV (reference sequence). The CDR3 spans 15 residues. Trimming took 4 bases from V and 3 from J; bases not matched to a gene: 5. This CDR3 is CASSSLAGVTDTQYF. The CDR3 bases are TGTGCCAGCAGTTCCTTAGCGGGAGTTACAGATACGCAGTATTTT.

The chain uses TRBV27 and TRBJ2-7; 11 bases line up with TRBD2. This CDR3 is built from 17 residues. The V segment lost 5 bases and the J segment 1 base; nucleotides outside the gene matches: 10. Germline CDR1 reads MNHEY; CDR2 reads SMNVEV (reference sequence). CDR3: CASSPGLAAGLSYEQYF. DNA for the CDR3: TGTGCCAGCAGTCCGGGACTAGCGGCAGGACTTTCCTACGAGCAGTACTTC.